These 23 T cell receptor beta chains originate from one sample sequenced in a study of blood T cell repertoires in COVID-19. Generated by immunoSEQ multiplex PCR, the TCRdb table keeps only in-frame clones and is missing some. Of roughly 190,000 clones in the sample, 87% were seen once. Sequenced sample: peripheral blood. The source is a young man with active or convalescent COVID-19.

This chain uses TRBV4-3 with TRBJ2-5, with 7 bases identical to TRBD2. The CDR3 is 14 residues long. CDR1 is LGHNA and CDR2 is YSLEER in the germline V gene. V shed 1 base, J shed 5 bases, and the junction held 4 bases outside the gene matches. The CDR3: CASSQGGSGETQYF. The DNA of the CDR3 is TGCGCCAGCAGCCAAGGCGGGAGTGGGGAGACCCAGTACTTC.

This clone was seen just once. The CDR3 DNA sequence: TGTGCCAGCAGTTTTTCCGCCCCCATAGGGACAGGTGGCTACACCTTC. Amino acids: CASSFSAPIGTGGYTF. The chain links TRBV27 to TRBJ1-2, with 8 bases that match TRBD1. V shed 3 bases, J shed 7 bases, and the junction held 13 bases outside the gene matches. The CDR3 totals 16 residues. Germline V lookup: CDR1 MNHEY, CDR2 SMNVEV (reference sequence).

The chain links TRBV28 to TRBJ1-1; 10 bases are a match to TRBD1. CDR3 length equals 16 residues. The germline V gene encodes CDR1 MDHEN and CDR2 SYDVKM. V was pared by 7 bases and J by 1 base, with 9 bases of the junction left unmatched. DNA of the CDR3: TGTGCCAGCACCCTCGACAGGGGGCGTGGGAACACTGAAGCTTTCTTT. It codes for CASTLDRGRGNTEAFF. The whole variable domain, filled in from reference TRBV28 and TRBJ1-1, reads DVKVTQSSRYLVKRTGEKVFLECVQDMDHENMFWYRQDPGLGLRLIYFSYDVKMKEKGDIPEGYSVSREKKERFSLILESASTNQTSMYLCASTLDRGRGNTEAFFGQGTRLTVV.

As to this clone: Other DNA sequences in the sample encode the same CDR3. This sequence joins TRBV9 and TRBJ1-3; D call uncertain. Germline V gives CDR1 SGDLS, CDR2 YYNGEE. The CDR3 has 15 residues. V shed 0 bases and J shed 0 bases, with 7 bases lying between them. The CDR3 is CASSVGTGSGNTIYF. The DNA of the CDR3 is TGTGCCAGCAGCGTAGGAACGGGCTCTGGAAACACCATATATTTT.

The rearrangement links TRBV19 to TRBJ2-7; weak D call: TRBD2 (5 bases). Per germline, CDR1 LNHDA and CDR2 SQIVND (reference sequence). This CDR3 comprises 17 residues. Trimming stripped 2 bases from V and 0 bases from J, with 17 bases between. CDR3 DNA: TGTGCCAGTAGTATACGCCCCGAGGGAGCCCTCTCCTACGAGCAGTACTTC. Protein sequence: CASSIRPEGALSYEQYF. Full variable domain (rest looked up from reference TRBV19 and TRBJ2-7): DGGITQSPKYLFRKEGQNVTLSCEQNLNHDAMYWYRQDPGQGLRLIYYSQIVNDFQKGDIAEGYSVSREKKESFPLTVTSAQKNPTAFYLCASSIRPEGALSYEQYFGPGTRLTVT.

The CDR3 protein is CSVRDSLNQPQHF. Written as DNA, the CDR3 is TGCAGCGTCCGGGACAGCCTAAATCAGCCCCAGCATTTT. The chain employs TRBV29-1 and TRBJ1-5; 7 bases fit TRBD1. There are 13 residues in the CDR3. Germline CDR1 is SQVTM and CDR2 is ANQGSEA. Trimming cost V 6 bases and J 4 bases; bases outside gene matches: 6.

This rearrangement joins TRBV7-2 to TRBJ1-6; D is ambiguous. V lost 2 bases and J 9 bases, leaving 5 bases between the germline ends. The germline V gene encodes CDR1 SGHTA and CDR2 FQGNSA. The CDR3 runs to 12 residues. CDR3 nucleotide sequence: TGTGCCAGCAGCTTATATCTTTCACCCCTCCACTTT. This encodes CASSLYLSPLHF.

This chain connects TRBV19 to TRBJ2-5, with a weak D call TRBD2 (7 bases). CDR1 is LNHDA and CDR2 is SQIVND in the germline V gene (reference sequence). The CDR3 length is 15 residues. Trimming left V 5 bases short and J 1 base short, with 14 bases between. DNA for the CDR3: TGTGCCAGTAGTCCGGAGGCGGGGGCCCAAGAGACCCAGTACTTC. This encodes CASSPEAGAQETQYF.

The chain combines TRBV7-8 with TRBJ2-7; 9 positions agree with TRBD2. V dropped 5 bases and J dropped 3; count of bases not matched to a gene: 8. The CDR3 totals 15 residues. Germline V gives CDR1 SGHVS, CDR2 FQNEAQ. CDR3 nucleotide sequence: TGTGCCAGCAGCCGGGGACTAGCAGCAGTCTACGAGCAGTACTTC. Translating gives CASSRGLAAVYEQYF.

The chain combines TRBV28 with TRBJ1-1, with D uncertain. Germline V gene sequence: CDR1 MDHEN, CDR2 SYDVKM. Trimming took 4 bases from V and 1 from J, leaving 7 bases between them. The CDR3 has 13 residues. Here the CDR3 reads CASSYPGNTEAFF. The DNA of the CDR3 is TGTGCCAGCAGTTACCCCGGGAACACTGAAGCTTTCTTT.

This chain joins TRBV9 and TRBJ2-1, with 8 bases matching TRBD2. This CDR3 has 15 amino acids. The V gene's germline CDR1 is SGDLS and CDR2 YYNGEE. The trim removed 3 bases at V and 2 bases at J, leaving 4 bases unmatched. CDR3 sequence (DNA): TGTGCCAGCAGCGGTACTAGCGGAGCCTACAATGAGCAGTTCTTC. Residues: CASSGTSGAYNEQFF.

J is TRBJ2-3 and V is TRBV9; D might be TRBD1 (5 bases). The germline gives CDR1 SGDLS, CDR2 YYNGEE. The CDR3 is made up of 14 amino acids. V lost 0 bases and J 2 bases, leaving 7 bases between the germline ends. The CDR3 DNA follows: TGTGCCAGCAGCGTAGAGGGGAACACAGATACGCAGTATTTT. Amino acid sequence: CASSVEGNTDTQYF.

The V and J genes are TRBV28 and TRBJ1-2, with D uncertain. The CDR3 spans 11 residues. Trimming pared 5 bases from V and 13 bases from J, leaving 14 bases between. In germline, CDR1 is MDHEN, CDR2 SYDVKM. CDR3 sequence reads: CASSTQRSGTF. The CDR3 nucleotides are TGTGCCAGCAGTACCCAGAGGTCCGGCACCTTC.

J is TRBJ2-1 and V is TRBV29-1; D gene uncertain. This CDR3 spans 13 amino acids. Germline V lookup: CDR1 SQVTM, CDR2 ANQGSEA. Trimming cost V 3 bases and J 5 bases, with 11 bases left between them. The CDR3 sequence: CSVDLRNHNEQFF. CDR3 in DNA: TGCAGCGTTGATCTTAGAAACCACAATGAGCAGTTCTTC.

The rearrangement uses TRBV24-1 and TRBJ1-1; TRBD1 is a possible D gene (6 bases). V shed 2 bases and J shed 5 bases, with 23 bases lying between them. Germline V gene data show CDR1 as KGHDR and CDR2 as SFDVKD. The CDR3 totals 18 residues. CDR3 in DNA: TGTGCCACCAGTGATTCCAAAGTCTGTCACAGGGTAGAGACTGAAGCTTTCTTT. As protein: CATSDSKVCHRVETEAFF.

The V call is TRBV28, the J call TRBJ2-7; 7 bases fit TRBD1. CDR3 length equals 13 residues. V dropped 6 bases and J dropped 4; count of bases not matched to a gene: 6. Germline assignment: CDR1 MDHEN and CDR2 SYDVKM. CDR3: CASSHRTGYEQYV. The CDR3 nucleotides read TGTGCCAGCAGCCACCGGACAGGATACGAGCAGTACGTC.

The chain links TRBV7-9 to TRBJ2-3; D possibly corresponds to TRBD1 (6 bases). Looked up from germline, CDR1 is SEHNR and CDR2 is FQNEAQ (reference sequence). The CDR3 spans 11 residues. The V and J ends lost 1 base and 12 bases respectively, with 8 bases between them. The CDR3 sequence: CASSLGDNQYF. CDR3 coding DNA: TGTGCCAGCAGCTTAGGGGACAACCAGTATTTT.

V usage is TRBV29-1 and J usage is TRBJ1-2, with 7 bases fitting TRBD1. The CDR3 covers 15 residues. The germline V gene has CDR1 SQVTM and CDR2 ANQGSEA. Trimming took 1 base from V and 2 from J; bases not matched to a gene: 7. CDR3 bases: TGCAGCGTTGAAGGAGAAGGCAGGGGGAACTATGGCTACACCTTC. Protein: CSVEGEGRGNYGYTF.

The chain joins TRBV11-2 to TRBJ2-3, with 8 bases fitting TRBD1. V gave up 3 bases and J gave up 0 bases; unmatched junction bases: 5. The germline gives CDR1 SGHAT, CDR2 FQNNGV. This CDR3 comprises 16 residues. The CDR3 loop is CASSFGTGHSTDTQYF. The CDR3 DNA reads TGTGCCAGCAGCTTCGGGACAGGCCATAGCACAGATACGCAGTATTTT.

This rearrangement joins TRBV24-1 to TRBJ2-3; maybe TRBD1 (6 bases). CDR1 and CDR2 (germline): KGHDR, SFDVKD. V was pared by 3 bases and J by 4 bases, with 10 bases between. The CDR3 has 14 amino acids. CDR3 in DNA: TGTGCCACCAGTGATCCAGGGGAGTCAGATACGCAGTATTTT. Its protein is CATSDPGESDTQYF.

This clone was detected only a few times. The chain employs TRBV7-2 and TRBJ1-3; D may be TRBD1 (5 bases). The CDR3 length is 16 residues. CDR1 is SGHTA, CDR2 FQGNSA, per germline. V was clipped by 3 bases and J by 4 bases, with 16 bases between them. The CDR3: CASSFFGPRAGNTIYF. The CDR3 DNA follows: TGTGCCAGCAGCTTTTTTGGCCCCAGGGCAGGAAACACCATATATTTT.

The CDR3 sequence is CASAQRGYSNQPQHF. CDR3 nucleotides: TGTGCCAGCGCCCAGAGGGGGTATAGCAATCAGCCCCAGCATTTT. The gene calls are TRBV6-5 and TRBJ1-5; possible D gene TRBD1, 6 bases. V gave up 8 bases and J gave up 0 bases, with 14 bases separating them. CDR3 length: 15 residues. The germline V gene encodes CDR1 MNHEY and CDR2 SVGAGI.

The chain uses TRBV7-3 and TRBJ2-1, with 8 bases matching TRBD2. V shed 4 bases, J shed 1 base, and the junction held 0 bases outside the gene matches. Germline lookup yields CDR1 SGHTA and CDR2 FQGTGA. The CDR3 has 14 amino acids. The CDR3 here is CASSSSGSYNEQFF. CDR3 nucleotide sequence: TGTGCCAGCAGCTCTAGCGGGTCCTACAATGAGCAGTTCTTC.